A single sample gave rise to the 30 T cell receptor beta chains below, sequenced in a study of blood T cell repertoires in COVID-19. TCRdb keeps only in-frame clones here, not all; method: immunoSEQ multiplex PCR. Among over 120,000 clones listed, more than 75% were seen once. Sequences were obtained from PBMCs or T cells enriched from blood (not recorded which). These receptors were taken from a woman in her forties or fifties who had recovered from COVID-19.

The chain combines TRBV7-9 with TRBJ1-4; possibly TRBD1 for D (6 bases). Germline V gene data show CDR1 as SEHNR and CDR2 as FQNEAQ (reference sequence). The CDR3 consists of 13 residues. V was clipped by 7 bases and J by 5 bases, with 11 bases between them. Here the CDR3 DNA reads TGTGCCAGCATCCGGGACACAAATGAAAAACTGTTTTTT. Translation: CASIRDTNEKLFF.

The chain has TRBV28 and TRBJ2-7; D is perhaps TRBD2 (5 bases). V was trimmed by 1 base and J by 13 bases, leaving 23 bases between them. Germline assignment: CDR1 MDHEN and CDR2 SYDVKM. The CDR3 runs 15 residues. CDR3 sequence reads: CASSLSLGSSAYAYV. The CDR3 DNA reads TGTGCCAGCAGTTTATCTCTAGGGAGCAGTGCATATGCCTACGTC.

The V gene is TRBV7-9, the J gene TRBJ1-2; D is perhaps TRBD1 (6 bases). Between the trimmed V and J ends, which lost 4 bases and 5 bases, there was a span of 14 bases. The CDR3 is 14 amino acids. The germline V gene has CDR1 SEHNR and CDR2 FQNEAQ (reference sequence). The chain's CDR3 is CASSWSGTPYGYTF. Here the CDR3 DNA reads TGTGCCAGCAGCTGGTCCGGGACACCTTATGGCTACACCTTC.

J is TRBJ1-3 and V is TRBV19, with 8 bases aligning to TRBD1. The V and J ends lost 6 bases and 0 bases, in that order; junction bases with no gene match: 7. The CDR3 extends over 16 amino acids. Germline values: CDR1 LNHDA, CDR2 SQIVND (reference sequence). This chain's CDR3 is CASRTQDRVSGNTIYF. The CDR3 bases are TGTGCCAGTAGAACTCAGGACAGGGTCTCTGGAAACACCATATATTTT. The full variable domain, with the rest looked up from reference TRBV19 and TRBJ1-3, is DGGITQSPKYLFRKEGQNVTLSCEQNLNHDAMYWYRQDPGQGLRLIYYSQIVNDFQKGDIAEGYSVSREKKESFPLTVTSAQKNPTAFYLCASRTQDRVSGNTIYFGEGSWLTVV.

The chain is built from TRBV5-4 and TRBJ2-1, with a weak D call TRBD1 (6 bases). Germline assignment: CDR1 SGHNT and CDR2 YYREEE (reference sequence). Trimming cost V 9 bases and J 8 bases, with 18 bases left between them. The CDR3 covers 13 residues. CDR3 in DNA: TGTGCCAACCCCGTGGGGGCCGGGGATGAGCAGTTCTTC. Translation: CANPVGAGDEQFF.

The chain links TRBV19 to TRBJ2-2; D is uncertain. Germline CDR1 reads LNHDA; CDR2 reads SQIVND (reference sequence). The ends were cut back, 7 bases at V and 4 bases at J, with 10 bases in the middle. This CDR3 has 13 amino acids. CDR3: CASTYFPTGELFF. The DNA for the CDR3 is TGTGCCAGTACCTATTTCCCCACCGGGGAGCTGTTTTTT.

This chain joins TRBV20-1 and TRBJ2-3; a weak D match, TRBD1 (6 bases). Germline assignment: CDR1 DFQATT and CDR2 SNEGSKA (reference sequence). V gave up 2 bases and J gave up 8 bases, with 8 bases separating them. The CDR3 loop spans 11 amino acids. CDR3 DNA sequence: TGCAGTGCTAGACGAGGGGGTACGCAGTATTTT. It translates to CSARRGGTQYF.

This clone was seen a few times. CDR3 nucleotide sequence: TGTGCCAGCAGCCAGGGCTTTCCCTATGGCTACACCTTC. The encoded protein is CASSQGFPYGYTF. This rearrangement joins TRBV7-9 to TRBJ1-2, with a possible D match to TRBD1 (5 bases). The V end lost 5 bases, the J end lost 4 bases, and 11 bases lay between the germline ends. Germline V gene data show CDR1 as SEHNR and CDR2 as FQNEAQ (reference sequence). CDR3 size: 13 residues.

The chain links TRBV19 to TRBJ2-1; no clear D gene. The CDR3 sequence is 13 residues long. Germline CDR1 LNHDA, CDR2 SQIVND (reference sequence). Deletions cut 4 bases from V and 8 bases from J, with 12 bases between. CDR3: CASSKQFYDEQFF. The CDR3 bases are TGTGCCAGTAGTAAACAGTTCTATGATGAGCAGTTCTTC.

This sequence joins TRBV29-1 and TRBJ1-4; 10 positions match TRBD1. The CDR3 runs 13 residues. The V gene's germline CDR1 is SQVTM and CDR2 ANQGSEA. Germline trimming cut 7 bases from V and 8 bases from J; bases unmatched to any gene: 7. The CDR3 DNA follows: TGCAGCGCCAAGGACAGGGGGAAGGAAAAACTGTTTTTT. Its translation: CSAKDRGKEKLFF.

V gene TRBV3-1 (or the pseudogene TRBV3-2) combines with J gene TRBJ2-7, with a weak D call TRBD2 (6 bases). The CDR3 length is 18 residues. The germline V and J ends were trimmed by 0 bases and 0 bases, with 18 bases remaining between them. Per the germline V gene, CDR1 is LGHDT and CDR2 is YNNKEL (reference sequence). This CDR3 is CASSQDRSRRGSSYEQYF. The CDR3 DNA reads as TGTGCCAGCAGCCAAGATCGGTCCAGACGGGGGAGCTCCTACGAGCAGTACTTC.

The chain combines TRBV11-2 with TRBJ2-7; D is unresolved. From germline, CDR1 is SGHAT and CDR2 FQNNGV. The CDR3 spans 14 residues. V was trimmed by 1 base and J by 1 base, leaving 8 bases between them. The CDR3, as DNA: TGTGCCAGCAGCTTAGGTAGTAGTTCCTACGAGCAGTACTTC. Translation: CASSLGSSSYEQYF.

This clone occurred many times. The chain links TRBV2 to TRBJ2-7, with TRBD2 matching over 7 bases. Germline V gene lookup returns CDR1 SNHLY and CDR2 FYNNEI. J lost 2 bases, V lost 6 bases, and 13 bases had no gene match. The length of the CDR3 is 16 residues. The CDR3 DNA sequence: TGTGCCAGCAGCCACCGTACTAGCGAAGTCACCTACGAGCAGTACTTC. Amino acid sequence: CASSHRTSEVTYEQYF. Supplemented by reference TRBV2 and TRBJ2-7, the full variable domain reads EPEVTQTPSHQVTQMGQEVILRCVPISNHLYFYWYRQILGQKVEFLVSFYNNEISEKSEIFDDQFSVERPDGSNFTLKIRSTKLEDSAMYFCASSHRTSEVTYEQYFGPGTRLTVT.

This chain joins TRBV5-8 and TRBJ1-5; 10 bases match TRBD1. The germline V gene encodes CDR1 SGHTS and CDR2 YDEGEE. The J segment lost 1 base and the V segment lost 4 bases, leaving 14 bases of the junction unmatched. The CDR3 contains 19 residues. The CDR3 reads CASSPGQGVAPRSNQPQHF. CDR3 nucleotide sequence: TGTGCCAGCAGCCCAGGACAGGGGGTCGCCCCGCGGAGCAATCAGCCCCAGCATTTT.

Concerning this clone itself: Other DNA sequences in the sample encode the same CDR3. The gene calls are TRBV29-1 and TRBJ2-5, with D possibly matching TRBD1 (5 bases). Per the germline V gene, CDR1 is SQVTM and CDR2 is ANQGSEA. Trimming cost V 4 bases and J 3 bases, with 9 bases left between them. The CDR3 totals 12 residues. CDR3 in amino acids: CSVGQKKETQYF. CDR3 nucleotide sequence: TGCAGCGTTGGACAGAAGAAAGAGACCCAGTACTTC.

The rearrangement joins TRBV2 to TRBJ2-4, with D perhaps matching TRBD1 (6 bases). Germline CDR1 and CDR2: SNHLY and FYNNEI. The V gene lost 6 bases and the J gene lost 0 bases, with 12 bases spanning the gap. The CDR3 length is 15 residues. The CDR3 loop is CASSADSAAKNIQYF. As DNA, the CDR3 is TGTGCCAGCAGCGCGGACAGCGCAGCCAAAAACATTCAGTACTTC.

V is TRBV4-2 and J is TRBJ2-7, with TRBD2 matching 7 bases. CDR1 is LGHNA, CDR2 YNFKEQ, per germline. V lost 2 bases and J lost 3; bases outside the gene matches: 7. This CDR3 contains 15 residues. The CDR3 reads CASSQWAGVSYEQYF. The DNA of the CDR3 is TGTGCCAGCAGCCAATGGGCGGGGGTTAGCTACGAGCAGTACTTC.

V gene TRBV27 combines with J gene TRBJ2-1; 7 bases match TRBD2. V trimming: 4 bases; J trimming: 4 bases; junction bases outside the gene matches: 13. Germline-derived CDR1 and CDR2 are MNHEY and SMNVEV (reference sequence). The CDR3 has 17 residues. The CDR3 DNA reads TGTGCCAGCAGTTCGGGGAGGGCTCTTGGAATTTACAATGAGCAGTTCTTC. It codes for CASSSGRALGIYNEQFF.

The chain carries TRBV5-4 and TRBJ2-7; 8 bases agree with TRBD1. The germline gives CDR1 SGHNT, CDR2 YYREEE (reference sequence). J lost 7 bases, V lost 2 bases, and 8 bases had no gene match. The CDR3 has 14 residues. The CDR3 spells CASSFDRGAVEQYF. The DNA of the CDR3 is TGTGCCAGCAGCTTTGACAGGGGAGCGGTTGAGCAGTACTTC. Full variable domain (missing parts from reference TRBV5-4 and TRBJ2-7): ETGVTQSPTHLIKTRGQQVTLRCSSQSGHNTVSWYQQALGQGPQFIFQYYREEENGRGNFPPRFSGLQFPNYSSELNVNALELDDSALYLCASSFDRGAVEQYFGPGTRLTVT.

V and J are TRBV19 and TRBJ1-1; 10 positions agree with TRBD1. The trim removed 7 bases at V and 8 bases at J, leaving 10 bases unmatched. This CDR3 is 14 amino acids long. Germline V CDR1 and CDR2: LNHDA, SQIVND (reference sequence). The CDR3 spells CASTTSGQGPEAFF. CDR3 sequence (DNA): TGTGCCAGTACCACTTCGGGACAGGGGCCCGAAGCTTTCTTT.

V and J are TRBV5-4 and TRBJ2-5; 8 bases align to TRBD2. The CDR3 totals 14 residues. Losses at the gene ends were 4 bases for V and 5 bases for J; bases not matched to a gene: 7. Germline-derived CDR1 and CDR2 are SGHNT and YYREEE (reference sequence). CDR3 region: CASSGGGLGETQYF. CDR3 sequence (DNA): TGTGCCAGCAGCGGGGGGGGACTAGGGGAGACCCAGTACTTC.

The chain couples TRBV2 to TRBJ2-5, with a weak D call TRBD1 (6 bases). The CDR3 extends over 13 amino acids. Trimming removed 3 bases from V and 5 bases from J, with 10 bases in between. Germline V gene data show CDR1 as SNHLY and CDR2 as FYNNEI. The CDR3 here is CASSDAGAETQYF. CDR3 DNA sequence: TGTGCCAGCAGTGACGCAGGGGCGGAGACCCAGTACTTC.

The chain links TRBV9 to TRBJ2-1, with TRBD2 identical over 9 bases. The CDR3 extends over 18 amino acids. The junction had 7 bases not matched to a gene; V was cut back by 0 bases and J by 0 bases. Germline CDR1 and CDR2: SGDLS and YYNGEE. The CDR3 here is CASSVESGGLSSYNEQFF. CDR3 DNA sequence: TGTGCCAGCAGCGTAGAGAGCGGGGGGCTGAGCTCCTACAATGAGCAGTTCTTC.

This chain links TRBV6-5 with TRBJ2-2; TRBD1 agrees at 8 bases. The V segment lost 6 bases and the J segment 6 bases; nucleotides outside the gene matches: 9. The CDR3 sequence is 15 residues long. Germline-derived CDR1 and CDR2 are MNHEY and SVGAGI. The CDR3 DNA follows: TGTGCCAGCAGGGAGCAGGGGGCGACGTCCGGGGAGCTGTTTTTT. Protein product: CASREQGATSGELFF.

The chain links TRBV24-1 to TRBJ1-5; D is unresolved. This CDR3 spans 14 amino acids. CDR1 is KGHDR and CDR2 is SFDVKD in the germline V gene. Trimming took 5 bases from V and 7 from J, leaving 14 bases between them. This CDR3 reads CATSGREGGQPQHF. CDR3 in DNA: TGTGCCACCAGTGGGCGTGAGGGTGGGCAGCCCCAGCATTTT.

This chain joins TRBV20-1 and TRBJ2-7; 7 bases line up with TRBD1. The CDR3 totals 13 residues. Germline assignment: CDR1 DFQATT and CDR2 SNEGSKA (reference sequence). V lost 3 bases and J lost 3; bases outside the gene matches: 5. The CDR3 loop reads CSASFDRDYEQYV. In DNA, the CDR3 is TGCAGTGCTAGTTTTGACAGGGACTACGAGCAGTACGTC.

This clone was counted once. V and J are TRBV28 and TRBJ1-4; D not certain. V was shortened by 2 bases and J by 6 bases, with 7 bases between the two germline ends. The germline V gene has CDR1 MDHEN and CDR2 SYDVKM. The CDR3 extends over 13 amino acids. The CDR3 nucleotides are TGTGCCAGCAGTTTACATGCAGATGAAAAACTGTTTTTT. Translating it yields CASSLHADEKLFF.

V gene TRBV5-7 combines with J gene TRBJ2-2, with a possible D match to TRBD2 (6 bases). TRBV5-7 is reported as an ORF; its role is uncertain. Deletions cut 3 bases from V and 5 bases from J, with 14 bases between. This CDR3 has 15 residues. CDR3 sequence reads: CASSCQPGLTGELFF. The DNA for the CDR3 is TGTGCCAGCAGCTGCCAGCCTGGACTAACCGGGGAGCTGTTTTTT.

This clone was counted a few times. The chain recombines TRBV7-9 with TRBJ1-6; D perhaps matches TRBD1 (5 bases). The germline V gene has CDR1 SEHNR and CDR2 FQNEAQ (reference sequence). The CDR3 is 15 residues long. The germline V and J ends were trimmed by 2 bases and 7 bases, with 12 bases remaining between them. The CDR3: CASSLSGGWNSPLHF. The CDR3 DNA reads as TGTGCCAGCAGCTTAAGCGGGGGATGGAATTCACCCCTCCACTTT. The full variable domain, with the rest looked up from reference TRBV7-9 and TRBJ1-6, is DTGVSQNPRHKITKRGQNVTFRCDPISEHNRLYWYRQTLGQGPEFLTYFQNEAQLEKSRLLSDRFSAERPKGSFSTLEIQRTEQGDSAMYLCASSLSGGWNSPLHFGNGTRLTVT.

V usage is TRBV21-1 and J usage is TRBJ1-5; TRBD1, as called in the table, went unchecked against the DNA. TRBV21-1 is flagged as a pseudogene. The CDR3 consists of 14 residues. CDR3 in amino acids: CASSNVGRVGPQHF. CDR3 nucleotide sequence: TGTGCCAGCAGCAATGTGGGCAGGGTGGGGCCCCAGCATTTT.